Sequencing of this T cell receptor beta chain was carried out in a study of CD8 T cells in Susac syndrome. The study sequenced TCR beta in blood CD8+ and CD4+ T cells. While CD8+ and CD4+ T cells were isolated negatively, TEMRA cells were enriched by FACS. The CDR3 length is 16 residues. The V gene's germline CDR1 is DFQATT and CDR2 SNEGSKA (reference sequence). V shed 1 base and J shed 0 bases, with 16 bases lying between them. Reverse transcription of about 0.5 to 1 ug RNA was carried out with random hexamers. Amplification of TCR beta CDR3 across 54 Vbeta and 13 Jbeta was performed with immunoSEQ multiplex PCR. TCRdb re-called the immunoSEQ multiplex PCR reads through MiXCR, storing one row per CDR3 protein. The sample has roughly 150,000 distinct CDR3 sequences; around 93% are singletons.

Sequenced material: CD4+ T cells from PBMCs. The sequence derives from a human donor in good health. The chain has TRBV20-1 and TRBJ2-7; D gene unclear. The CDR3 region is CSARGWPEHSSYEQYF. CDR3 nucleotide sequence: TGCAGTGCTAGAGGATGGCCGGAACACAGCTCCTACGAGCAGTACTTC.